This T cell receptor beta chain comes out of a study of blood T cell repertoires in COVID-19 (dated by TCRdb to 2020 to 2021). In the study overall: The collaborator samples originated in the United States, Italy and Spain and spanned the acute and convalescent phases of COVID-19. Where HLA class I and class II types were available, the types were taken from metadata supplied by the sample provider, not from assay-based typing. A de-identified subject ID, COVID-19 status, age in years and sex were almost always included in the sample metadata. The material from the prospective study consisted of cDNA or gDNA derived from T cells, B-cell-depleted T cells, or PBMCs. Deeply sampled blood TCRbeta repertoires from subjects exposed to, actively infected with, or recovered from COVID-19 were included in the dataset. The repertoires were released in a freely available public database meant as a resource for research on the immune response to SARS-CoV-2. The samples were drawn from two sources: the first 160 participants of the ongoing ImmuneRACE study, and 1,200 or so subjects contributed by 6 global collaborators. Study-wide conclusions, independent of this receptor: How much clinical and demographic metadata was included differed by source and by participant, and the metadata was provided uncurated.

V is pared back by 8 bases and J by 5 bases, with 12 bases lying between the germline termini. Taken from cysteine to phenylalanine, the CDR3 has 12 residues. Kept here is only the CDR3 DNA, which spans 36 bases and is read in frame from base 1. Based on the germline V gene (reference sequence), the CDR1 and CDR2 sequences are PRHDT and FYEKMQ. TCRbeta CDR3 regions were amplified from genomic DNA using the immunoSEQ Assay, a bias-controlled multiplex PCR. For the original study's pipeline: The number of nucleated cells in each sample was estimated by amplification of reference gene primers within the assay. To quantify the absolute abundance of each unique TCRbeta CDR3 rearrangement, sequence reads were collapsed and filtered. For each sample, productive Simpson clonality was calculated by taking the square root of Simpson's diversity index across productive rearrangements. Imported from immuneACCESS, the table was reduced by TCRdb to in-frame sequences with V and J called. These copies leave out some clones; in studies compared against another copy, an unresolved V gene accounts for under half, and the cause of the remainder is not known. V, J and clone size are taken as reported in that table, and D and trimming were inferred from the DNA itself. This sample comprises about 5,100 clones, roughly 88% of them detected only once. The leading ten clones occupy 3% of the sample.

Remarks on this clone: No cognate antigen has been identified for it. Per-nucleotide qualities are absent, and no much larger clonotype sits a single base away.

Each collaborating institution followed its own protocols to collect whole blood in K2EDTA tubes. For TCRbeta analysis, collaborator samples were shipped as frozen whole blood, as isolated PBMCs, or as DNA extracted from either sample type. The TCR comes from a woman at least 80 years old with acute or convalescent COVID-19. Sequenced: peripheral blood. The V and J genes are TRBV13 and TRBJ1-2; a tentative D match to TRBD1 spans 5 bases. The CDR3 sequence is CASVRSGYGYTF. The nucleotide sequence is TGTGCCAGCGTGCGTTCAGGGTATGGCTACACCTTC.